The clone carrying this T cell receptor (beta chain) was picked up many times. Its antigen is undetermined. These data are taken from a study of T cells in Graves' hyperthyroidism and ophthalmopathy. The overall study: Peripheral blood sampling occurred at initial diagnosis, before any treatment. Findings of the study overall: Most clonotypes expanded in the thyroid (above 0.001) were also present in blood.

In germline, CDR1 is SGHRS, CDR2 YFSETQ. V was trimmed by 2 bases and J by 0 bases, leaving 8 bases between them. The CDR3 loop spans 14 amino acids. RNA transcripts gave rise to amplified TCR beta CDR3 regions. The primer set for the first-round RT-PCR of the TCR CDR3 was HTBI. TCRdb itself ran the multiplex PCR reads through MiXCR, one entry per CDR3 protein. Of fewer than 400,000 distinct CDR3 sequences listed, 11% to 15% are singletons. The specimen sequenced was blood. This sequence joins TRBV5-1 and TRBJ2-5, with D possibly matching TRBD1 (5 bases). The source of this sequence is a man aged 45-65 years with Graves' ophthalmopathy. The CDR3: CASSLRQNQETQYF. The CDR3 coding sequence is TGCGCCAGCAGCTTAAGACAGAACCAAGAGACCCAGTACTTC.